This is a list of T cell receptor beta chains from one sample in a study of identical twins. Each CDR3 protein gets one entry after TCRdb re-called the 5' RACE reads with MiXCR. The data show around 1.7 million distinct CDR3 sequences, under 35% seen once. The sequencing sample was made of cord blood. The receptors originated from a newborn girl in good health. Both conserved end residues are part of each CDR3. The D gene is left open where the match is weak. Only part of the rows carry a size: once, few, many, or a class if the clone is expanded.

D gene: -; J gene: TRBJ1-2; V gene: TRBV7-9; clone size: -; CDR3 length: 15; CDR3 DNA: TGTGCCAGCAGCCCTTTTGACAGCGCTAACTATGGCTACACCTTC; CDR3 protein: CASSPFDSANYGYTF
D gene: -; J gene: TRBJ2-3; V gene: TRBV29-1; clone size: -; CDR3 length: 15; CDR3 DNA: TGCAGCGTTGACCGGGAGAGGGCGATCACAGATACGCAGTATTTT; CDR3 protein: CSVDRERAITDTQYF
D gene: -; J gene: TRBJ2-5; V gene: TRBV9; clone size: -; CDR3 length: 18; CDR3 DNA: TGTGCCAGCAGCGTAGGGGTTCAGACGCGATCCTCCTACAATGAGCAGTACTTC; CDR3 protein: CASSVGVQTRSSYNEQYF
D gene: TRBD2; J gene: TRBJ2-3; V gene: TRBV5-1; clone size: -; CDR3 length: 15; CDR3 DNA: TGCGCCAGCAGCAATAGCGGGTTTCGCACAGATACGCAGTATTTT; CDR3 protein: CASSNSGFRTDTQYF
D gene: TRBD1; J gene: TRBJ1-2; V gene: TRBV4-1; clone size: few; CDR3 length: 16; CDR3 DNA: TGCGCCAGCAGCCAAGATCCTGGACAGGGGGCGCGCGGCTACACCTTC; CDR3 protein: CASSQDPGQGARGYTF
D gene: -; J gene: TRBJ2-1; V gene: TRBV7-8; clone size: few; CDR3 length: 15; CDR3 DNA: TGTGCCAGCAGCCCACTATCGCGGGGGCGGAATGAGCAGTTCTTC; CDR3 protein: CASSPLSRGRNEQFF
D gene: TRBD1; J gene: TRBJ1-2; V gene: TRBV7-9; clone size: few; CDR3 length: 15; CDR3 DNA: TGTGCCAGCAGCTCCGGGACAGGGCTCAACTATGGCTACACCTTC; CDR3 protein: CASSSGTGLNYGYTF
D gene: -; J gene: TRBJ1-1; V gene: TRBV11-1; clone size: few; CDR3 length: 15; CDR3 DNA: TGTGCCAGCAGCCCAGAACCATGGGTGAACACTGAAGCTTTCTTT; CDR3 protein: CASSPEPWVNTEAFF
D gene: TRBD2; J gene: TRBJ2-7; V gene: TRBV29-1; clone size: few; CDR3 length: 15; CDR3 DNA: TGCAGCGTTGATCATCTAGCGGGAGGGGACAATGAGCAGTACTTC; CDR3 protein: CSVDHLAGGDNEQYF
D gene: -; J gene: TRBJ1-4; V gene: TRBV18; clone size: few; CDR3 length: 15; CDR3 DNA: TGTGCCAGCTCACCCGACGCCGGGATGAATGAAAAACTGTTTTTT; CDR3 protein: CASSPDAGMNEKLFF
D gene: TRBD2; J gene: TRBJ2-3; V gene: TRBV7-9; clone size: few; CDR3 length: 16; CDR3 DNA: TGTGCCAGCAGCCGACTAGCGGGGGAAAACACAGATACGCAGTATTTT; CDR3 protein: CASSRLAGENTDTQYF
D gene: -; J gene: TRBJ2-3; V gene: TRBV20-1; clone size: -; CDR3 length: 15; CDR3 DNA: TGCAGTGCTAGAGATGTGGTGGGACGCACAGATACGCAGTATTTT; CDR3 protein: CSARDVVGRTDTQYF
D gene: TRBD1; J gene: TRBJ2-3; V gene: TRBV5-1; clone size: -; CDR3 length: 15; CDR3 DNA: TGCGCCAGCAGCGTGACAGGGGCCCGCACAGATACGCAGTATTTT; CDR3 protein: CASSVTGARTDTQYF
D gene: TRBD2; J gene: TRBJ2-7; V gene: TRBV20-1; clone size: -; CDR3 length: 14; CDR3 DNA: TGCAGTGCTCCACCAACTAGCGCAACCTACGAGCAGTACTTC; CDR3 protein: CSAPPTSATYEQYF
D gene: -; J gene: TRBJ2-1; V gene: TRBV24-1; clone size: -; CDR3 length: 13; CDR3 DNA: TGTGCCACCAGTGAGGCCACCCACAATGAGCAGTTCTTC; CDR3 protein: CATSEATHNEQFF
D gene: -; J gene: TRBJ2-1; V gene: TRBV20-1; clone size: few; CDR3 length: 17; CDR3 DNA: TGCAGTGCTAGAGCCAGGGGGCGACTAGCGAGTTACAATGAGCAGTTCTTC; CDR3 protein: CSARARGRLASYNEQFF
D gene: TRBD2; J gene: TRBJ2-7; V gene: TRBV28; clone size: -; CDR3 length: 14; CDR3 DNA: TGTGCCAGCTTTTCCCTCGGACTAGCGTACGAGCAGTACTTC; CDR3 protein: CASFSLGLAYEQYF
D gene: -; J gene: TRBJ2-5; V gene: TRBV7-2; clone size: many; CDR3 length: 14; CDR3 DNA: TGTGCCAGCAGTTTGGTGGGCCTACAAGAGACCCAGTACTTC; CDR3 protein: CASSLVGLQETQYF
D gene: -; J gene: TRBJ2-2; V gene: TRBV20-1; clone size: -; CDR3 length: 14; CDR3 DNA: TGCAGTGCTAGGAGGACGAGGCGCACCGGGGAGCTGTTTTTT; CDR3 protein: CSARRTRRTGELFF
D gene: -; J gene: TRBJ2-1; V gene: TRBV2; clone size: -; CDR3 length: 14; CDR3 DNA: TGTGCCAGCAGTAGAGGACTTCGGCAAGAGACCCAGTTCTTC; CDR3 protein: CASSRGLRQETQFF
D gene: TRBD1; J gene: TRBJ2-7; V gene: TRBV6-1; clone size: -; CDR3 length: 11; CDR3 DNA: TGTGCCAGCAGTCTCCGGGACAGGGTGTACTTC; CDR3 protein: CASSLRDRVYF
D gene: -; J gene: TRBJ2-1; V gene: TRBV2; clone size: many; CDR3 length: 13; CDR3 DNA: TGTGCCAGCAGTGACCTCGGTTACGATGAGCAGTTCTTC; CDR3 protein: CASSDLGYDEQFF
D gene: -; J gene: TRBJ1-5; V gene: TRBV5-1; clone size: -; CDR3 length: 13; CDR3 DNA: TGCGCCAGCAGGCAAAATAGCAATCAGCCCCAGCATTTT; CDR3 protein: CASRQNSNQPQHF
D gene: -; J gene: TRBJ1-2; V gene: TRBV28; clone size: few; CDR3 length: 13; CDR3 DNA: TGTGCCAGTTACGCCAGCCCTAACTATGGCTACACCTTC; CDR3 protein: CASYASPNYGYTF
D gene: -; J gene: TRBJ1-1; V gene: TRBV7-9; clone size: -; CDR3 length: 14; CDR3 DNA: TGTGCCAGCAGCTCGGGGACCGCGGCAACTGAAGCTTTCTTT; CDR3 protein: CASSSGTAATEAFF
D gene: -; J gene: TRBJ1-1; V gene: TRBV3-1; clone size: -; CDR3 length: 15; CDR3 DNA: TGTGCCAGCAGCTTTCTACCGGGACAGAACACTGAAGCTTTCTTT; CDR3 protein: CASSFLPGQNTEAFF
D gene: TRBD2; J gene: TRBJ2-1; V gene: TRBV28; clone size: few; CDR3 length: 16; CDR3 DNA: TGTGCCAGCAGTTTAGGGGCGGGAGCTCGCTACAATGAGCAGTTCTTC; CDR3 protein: CASSLGAGARYNEQFF
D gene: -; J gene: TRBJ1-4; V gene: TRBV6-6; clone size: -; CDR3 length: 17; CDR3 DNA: TGTGCCAGCAGTTACCCCTCTTTACTGTCAACTAATGAAAAACTGTTTTTT; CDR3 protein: CASSYPSLLSTNEKLFF
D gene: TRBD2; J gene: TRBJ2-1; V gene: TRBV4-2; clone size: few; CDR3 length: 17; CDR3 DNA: TGTGCCAGCAGCCACGATGGGGCGGGAGGTAGGGACAATGAGCAGTTCTTC; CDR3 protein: CASSHDGAGGRDNEQFF
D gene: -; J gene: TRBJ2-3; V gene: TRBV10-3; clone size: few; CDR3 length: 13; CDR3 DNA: TGTGCCATCAGTGTCGGACTAACAGATACGCAGTATTTT; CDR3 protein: CAISVGLTDTQYF
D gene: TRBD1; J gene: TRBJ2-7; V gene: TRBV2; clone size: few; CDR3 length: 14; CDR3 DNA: TGTGCCAGCACCGGGGGACAGGCAGCCTACGAGCAGTACTTC; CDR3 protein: CASTGGQAAYEQYF
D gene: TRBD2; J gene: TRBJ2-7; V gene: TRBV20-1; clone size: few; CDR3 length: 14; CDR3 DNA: TGCAGTGCTACTCCGCCCAGCGGGGACTACGAGCAGTACTTC; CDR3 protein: CSATPPSGDYEQYF
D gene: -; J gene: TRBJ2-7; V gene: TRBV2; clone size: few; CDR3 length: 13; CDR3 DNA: TGTGCCAGCAGCCAACTAGTTTCCTACGAGCAGTACTTC; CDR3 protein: CASSQLVSYEQYF
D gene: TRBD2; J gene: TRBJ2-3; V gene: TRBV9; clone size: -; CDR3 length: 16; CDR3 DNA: TGTGCCAGCAGCGTAGCCCCTAGCGGTAGGACAGATACGCAGTATTTT; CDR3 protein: CASSVAPSGRTDTQYF
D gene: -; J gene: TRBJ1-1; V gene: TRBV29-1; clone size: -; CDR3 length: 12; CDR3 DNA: TGCAGCGTTGAAGATAACAACACTGAAGCTTTCTTT; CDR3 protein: CSVEDNNTEAFF
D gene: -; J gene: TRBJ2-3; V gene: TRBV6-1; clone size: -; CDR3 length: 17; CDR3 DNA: TGTGCCAGCAGCCCACTCGGGGGAGTGGGGGGCACAGATACGCAGTATTTT; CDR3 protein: CASSPLGGVGGTDTQYF
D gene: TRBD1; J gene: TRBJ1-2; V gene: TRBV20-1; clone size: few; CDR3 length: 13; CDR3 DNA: TGCAGTGCTATCCGACAGGGGGACTATGGCTACACCTTC; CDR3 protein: CSAIRQGDYGYTF
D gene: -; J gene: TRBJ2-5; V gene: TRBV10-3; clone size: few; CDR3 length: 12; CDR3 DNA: TGTGCCATAGGAGCGGTACAAGAGACCCAGTACTTC; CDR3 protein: CAIGAVQETQYF
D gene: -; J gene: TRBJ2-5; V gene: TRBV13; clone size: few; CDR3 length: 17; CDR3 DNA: TGTGCCAGCAGCTTATTGTCGGGGGGCGTAGGACAAGAGACCCAGTACTTC; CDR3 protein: CASSLLSGGVGQETQYF
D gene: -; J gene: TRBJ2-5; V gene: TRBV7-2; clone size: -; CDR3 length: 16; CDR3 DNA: TGTGCCAGTCTACCTTATGGTTCAGTGTACCAAGAGACCCAGTACTTC; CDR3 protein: CASLPYGSVYQETQYF
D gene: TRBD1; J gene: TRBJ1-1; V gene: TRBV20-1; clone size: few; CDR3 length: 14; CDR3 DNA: TGCAGTGCTAGAGGGGACAGGGACTTCGCTGAAGCTTTCTTT; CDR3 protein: CSARGDRDFAEAFF
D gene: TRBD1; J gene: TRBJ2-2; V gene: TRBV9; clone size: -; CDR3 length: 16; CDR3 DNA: TGTGCCAGCAGCGTAGGGACAGGGGGGAACACCGGGGAGCTGTTTTTT; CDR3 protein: CASSVGTGGNTGELFF
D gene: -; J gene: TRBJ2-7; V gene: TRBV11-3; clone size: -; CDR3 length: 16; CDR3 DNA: TGTGCCAGCAGTCGAACCGGGACCGTCTCCTACAATGAGCAGTACTTC; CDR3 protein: CASSRTGTVSYNEQYF
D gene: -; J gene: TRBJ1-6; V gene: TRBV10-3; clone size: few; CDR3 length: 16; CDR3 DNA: TGTGCCATCAGTGAGGGGTCCCCCTTATATAATTCACCCCTCCACTTT; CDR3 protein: CAISEGSPLYNSPLHF
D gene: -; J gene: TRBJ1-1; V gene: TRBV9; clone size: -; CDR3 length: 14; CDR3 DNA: TGTGCCAGCAGCGTAGGCACTTATAACACTGAAGCTTTCTTT; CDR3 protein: CASSVGTYNTEAFF
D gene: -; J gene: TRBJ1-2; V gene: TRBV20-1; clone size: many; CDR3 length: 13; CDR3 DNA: TGCAGTGCTAGGAAACAGGGAATCTATGGCTACACCTTC; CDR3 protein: CSARKQGIYGYTF
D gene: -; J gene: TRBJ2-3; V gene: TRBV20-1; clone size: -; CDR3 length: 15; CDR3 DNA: TGCAGTACTAGGGCCGGGACGGCTTCCACAGATACGCAGTATTTT; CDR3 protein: CSTRAGTASTDTQYF
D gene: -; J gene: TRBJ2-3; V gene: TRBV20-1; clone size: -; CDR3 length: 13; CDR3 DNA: TGCAGTGCTATCCCAGGACCCCCAGATACGCAGTATTTT; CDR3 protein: CSAIPGPPDTQYF
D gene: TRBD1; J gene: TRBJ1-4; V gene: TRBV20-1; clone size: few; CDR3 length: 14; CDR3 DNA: TGCAGTGCTAGCCTGACAGGGACTCATGAAAAACTGTTTTTT; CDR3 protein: CSASLTGTHEKLFF
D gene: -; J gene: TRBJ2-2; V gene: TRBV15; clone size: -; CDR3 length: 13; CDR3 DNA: TGTGCCACCAAGGGCCCTAACACCGGGGAGCTGTTTTTT; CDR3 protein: CATKGPNTGELFF
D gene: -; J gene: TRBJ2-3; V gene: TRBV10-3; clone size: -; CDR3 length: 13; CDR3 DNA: TGTGCCATCAGTGACTCAGGGGGGAATACGCAGTATTTT; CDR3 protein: CAISDSGGNTQYF
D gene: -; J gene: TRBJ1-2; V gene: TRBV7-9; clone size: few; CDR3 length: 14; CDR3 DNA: TGTGCCAGCAGCTTAGGGACGGCTTCGGGGGGCTACACCTTC; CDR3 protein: CASSLGTASGGYTF
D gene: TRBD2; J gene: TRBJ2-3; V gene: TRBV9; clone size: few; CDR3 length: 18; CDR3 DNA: TGTGCCAGCAGCTGGGGCCGGCTAGCGGGGGGTAGCACAGATACGCAGTATTTT; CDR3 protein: CASSWGRLAGGSTDTQYF
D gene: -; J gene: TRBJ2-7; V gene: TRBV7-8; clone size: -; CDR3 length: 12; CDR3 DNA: TGTGCCAGCAGCTTACATACCTACGAGCAGTACTTC; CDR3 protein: CASSLHTYEQYF
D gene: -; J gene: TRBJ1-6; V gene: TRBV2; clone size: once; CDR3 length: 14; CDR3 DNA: TGTGCCAGCAGTGGGTCAGGGGCTAATTCACCCCTCCACTTT; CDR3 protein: CASSGSGANSPLHF
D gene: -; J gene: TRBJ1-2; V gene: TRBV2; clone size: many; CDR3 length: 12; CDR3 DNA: TGTGCCAGCAGTGACGTGAACTATGGCTACACCTTC; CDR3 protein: CASSDVNYGYTF
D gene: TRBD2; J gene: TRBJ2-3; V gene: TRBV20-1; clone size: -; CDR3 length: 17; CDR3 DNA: TGCAGTGCTAGAGCCGGGACTAGCGGGGCTAGCACAGATACGCAGTATTTT; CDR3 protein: CSARAGTSGASTDTQYF